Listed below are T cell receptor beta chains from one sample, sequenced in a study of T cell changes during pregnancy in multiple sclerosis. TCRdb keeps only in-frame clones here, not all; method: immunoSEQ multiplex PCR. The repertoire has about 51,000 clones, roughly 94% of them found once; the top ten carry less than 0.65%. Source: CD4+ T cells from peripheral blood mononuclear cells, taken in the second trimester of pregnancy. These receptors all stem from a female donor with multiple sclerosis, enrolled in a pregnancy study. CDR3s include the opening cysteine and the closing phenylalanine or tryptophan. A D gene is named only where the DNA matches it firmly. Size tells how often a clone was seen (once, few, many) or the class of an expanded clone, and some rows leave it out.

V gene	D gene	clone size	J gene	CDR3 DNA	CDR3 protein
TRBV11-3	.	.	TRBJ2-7	TGTGCCAGCAGCTTACGACCTAGCAGCTACGAGCAGTACTTC	CASSLRPSSYEQYF
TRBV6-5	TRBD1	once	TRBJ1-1	TGTGCCAGCAGTTACTTTCGACAGGGATGGTCTGAAGCTTTCTTT	CASSYFRQGWSEAFF
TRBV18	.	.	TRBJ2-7	TGTGCCAGCTCACCCACGGCTGACAGCTCCTACGAGCAGTACTTC	CASSPTADSSYEQYF
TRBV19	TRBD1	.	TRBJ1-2	TGTGCCAGTAGTGTTACCGGGACAGGGGATTTGAACACCTTC	CASSVTGTGDLNTF
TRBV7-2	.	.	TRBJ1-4	TGTGCCAGCAGCTTAGAGGACAGCCTTAATGAAAAACTGTTTTTT	CASSLEDSLNEKLFF
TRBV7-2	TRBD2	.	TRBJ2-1	TGTGCCAGCACCTTCGGGGGGGCCGGTCGAAATGAGCAGTTCTTC	CASTFGGAGRNEQFF
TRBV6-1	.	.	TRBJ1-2	TGTGCCAGCAGTGAAGGTCCCGTTATCTATGGCTACACCTTC	CASSEGPVIYGYTF
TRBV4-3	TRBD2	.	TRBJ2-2	TGCGCCAGCAGCCAACTAGCGGGTAACACCGGGGAGCTGTTTTTT	CASSQLAGNTGELFF
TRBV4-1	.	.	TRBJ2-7	TGCGCCAGCAGCCAAGAGGTGGAGCGCGAGGTCTCCTACGAGCAGTACTTC	CASSQEVEREVSYEQYF
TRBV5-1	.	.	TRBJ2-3	TGCGCCAGCATAAAGCAGGGTTACGATACGCAGTATTTT	CASIKQGYDTQYF
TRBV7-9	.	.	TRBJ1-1	TGTGCCAGCAGCTTGACAGTAGGGAACACTGAAGCTTTCTTT	CASSLTVGNTEAFF
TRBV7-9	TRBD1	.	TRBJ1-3	TGTGCCAGCAGGGAGGGGGCGGCTGGAAACACCATATATTTT	CASREGAAGNTIYF
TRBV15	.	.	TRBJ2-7	TGTGCCACCAGCAGAGTGGACAGTGGGGACGAGCAGTACTTC	CATSRVDSGDEQYF
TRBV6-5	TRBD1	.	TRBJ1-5	TGTGCCAGCAGTTACTTAACGGACAGGGGTAATCAGCCCCAGCATTTT	CASSYLTDRGNQPQHF
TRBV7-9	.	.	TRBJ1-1	TGTGCCAGCAGCCAGGGGAGCGCTGAAGCTTTCTTT	CASSQGSAEAFF
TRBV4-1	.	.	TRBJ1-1	TGCGCCAGCAGCTCGCGTGGGGGAGGGAACACTGAAGCTTTCTTT	CASSSRGGGNTEAFF
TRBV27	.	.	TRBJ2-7	TGTGCCAGCACTCATGCTACAGGGCTGACCTACGAGCAGTACTTC	CASTHATGLTYEQYF
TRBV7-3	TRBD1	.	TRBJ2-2	TGTGCCAGCAGCTTAAAGGGACAGGGGGCCGGGGAGCTGTTTTTT	CASSLKGQGAGELFF
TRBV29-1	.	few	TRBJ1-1	TGCAGCGTTGGGGGGCCCTCGTGGGGGACTGAAGCTTTCTTT	CSVGGPSWGTEAFF
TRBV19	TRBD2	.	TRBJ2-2	TGTGCCAGTCCGGGACTAGCGGGGGGGCTTGGCACCGGGGAGCTGTTTTTT	CASPGLAGGLGTGELFF
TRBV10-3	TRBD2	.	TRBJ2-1	TGTGCCACCGGACGGGGACTAGCGGGGACCAGCTCCTACAATGAGCAGTTCTTC	CATGRGLAGTSSYNEQFF
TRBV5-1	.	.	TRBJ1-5	TGCGCCAGCAGCGAGGATGGTGACAATCAGCCCCAGCATTTT	CASSEDGDNQPQHF
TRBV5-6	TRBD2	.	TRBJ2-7	TGTGCCAGCAGCTTGGGACCTGCGGGGGGGCTCTACGAGCAGTACTTC	CASSLGPAGGLYEQYF
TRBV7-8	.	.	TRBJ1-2	TGTGCCAGCAGCTTAGAAGGCGACAGACGGAACACCTTC	CASSLEGDRRNTF
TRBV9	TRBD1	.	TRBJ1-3	TGTGCCAGCAGCGTGGCGGGACAGAGCTCTGGAAACACCATATATTTT	CASSVAGQSSGNTIYF
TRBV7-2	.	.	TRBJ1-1	TGTGCCAGCAGCTTAATGGGGCAGATGAACACTGAAGCTTTCTTT	CASSLMGQMNTEAFF
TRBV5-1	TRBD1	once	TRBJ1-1	TGCGCCAGCAGCTTGGCCGGGACAGGGAACCTGAACACTGAAGCTTTCTTT	CASSLAGTGNLNTEAFF
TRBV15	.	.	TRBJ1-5	TGTGCCACCAGCAGAGATATCGGGGGTTCCGATCAGCCCCAGCATTTT	CATSRDIGGSDQPQHF
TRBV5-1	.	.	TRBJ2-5	TGCGCCAGCAGCAAGACAACCAAGGGGGAGGGGACCCAGTACTTC	CASSKTTKGEGTQYF
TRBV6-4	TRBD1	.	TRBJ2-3	TGTGCCAGCAGTGAGTCCGGGACAGGGGCTGGCACAGATACGCAGTATTTT	CASSESGTGAGTDTQYF
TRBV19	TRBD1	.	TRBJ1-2	TGTGCCAGTAGTATAGCAGGCGTTGGGACAGGCTATGGCTACACCTTC	CASSIAGVGTGYGYTF
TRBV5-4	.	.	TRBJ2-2	TGTGCCAGCAGTAAGGCAGGGGTGACCACCGGGGAGCTGTTTTTT	CASSKAGVTTGELFF
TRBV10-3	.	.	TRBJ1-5	TGTGCCATCAGGACACCTGGTCAGCCCCAGCATTTT	CAIRTPGQPQHF
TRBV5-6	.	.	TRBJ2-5	TGTGCCAGCAGTTCCGCCCTTGATGCGGGGGAGACCCAGTACTTC	CASSSALDAGETQYF
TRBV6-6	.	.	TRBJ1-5	TGTGCCAGCAGAGACAGGCATAGCAATCAGCCCCAGCATTTT	CASRDRHSNQPQHF
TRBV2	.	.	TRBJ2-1	TGTGCCAGCAGTGAAGAACAGCACAATGAGCAGTTCTTC	CASSEEQHNEQFF
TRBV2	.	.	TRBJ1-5	TGTGCCAGCAGTGATCCCAGGGCAAGGGGCAATCAGCCCCAGCATTTT	CASSDPRARGNQPQHF
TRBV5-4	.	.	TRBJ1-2	TGTGCCAGCAGCTTGGGGGCGTCAGTGAGCAACTATGGCTACACCTTC	CASSLGASVSNYGYTF
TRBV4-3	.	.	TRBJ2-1	TGCGCCAGCAGCCAAGAGGGCCAGGGTTACAATGAGCAGTTCTTC	CASSQEGQGYNEQFF
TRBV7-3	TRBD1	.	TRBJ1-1	TGTGCCAGCAGGGAACAGGGGGACACTGAAGCTTTCTTT	CASREQGDTEAFF
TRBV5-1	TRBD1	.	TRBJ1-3	TGCGCCAGCAGCCCGGGACAGCCCTCTGGAAACACCATATATTTT	CASSPGQPSGNTIYF
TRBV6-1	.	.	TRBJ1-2	TGTGCCAGCAGTGAAGCTAGATCCTATGGCTACACCTTC	CASSEARSYGYTF
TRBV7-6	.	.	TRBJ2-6	TGTGCCAGCAGCTTAGAGGGGGGGATAGCTGGGGCCAACGTCCTGACTTTC	CASSLEGGIAGANVLTF
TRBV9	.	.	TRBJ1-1	TGTGCCAGCAGCGTATCCCCAACAGGCATGAACACTGAAGCTTTCTTT	CASSVSPTGMNTEAFF
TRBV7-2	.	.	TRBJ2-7	TGTGCCAGCAGCCTCCTAGGCAGATACGAGCAGTACTTC	CASSLLGRYEQYF
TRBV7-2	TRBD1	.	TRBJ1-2	TGTGCCAGCAGCCTCGACAGGGTACTCCACCCCACCTTC	CASSLDRVLHPTF
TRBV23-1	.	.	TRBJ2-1	TGCGCCAGCAGTCAATCGAGGGAAGAGATTTACTATGAGCAGTTCTTC	CASSQSREEIYYEQFF
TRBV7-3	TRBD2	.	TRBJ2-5	TGTGCCAGCAGCTCGCGGGGGTCCGAGACCCAGTACTTC	CASSSRGSETQYF
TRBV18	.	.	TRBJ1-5	TGTGCCAGCTCTTTCCTAGCGGATCCCAGCAATCAGCCCCAGCATTTT	CASSFLADPSNQPQHF
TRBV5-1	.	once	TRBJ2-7	TGCGCCAGCAGCACGGGTCTTTACGAGCAGTACTTC	CASSTGLYEQYF
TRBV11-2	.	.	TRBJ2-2	TGTGCCAGCAGCTTACAGGGAAGCACCGGGGAGCTGTTTTTT	CASSLQGSTGELFF
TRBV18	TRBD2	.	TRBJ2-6	TGTGCCAGCTCAACGTTGGCAGCGGGGTCTGGGGCCAACGTCCTGACTTTC	CASSTLAAGSGANVLTF
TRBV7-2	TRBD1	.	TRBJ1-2	TGTGCCAGCACCCAGACAGGGCTTAATGGCTACACCTTC	CASTQTGLNGYTF
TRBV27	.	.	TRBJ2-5	TGTGCCAGCAGTCCCATCGCTGGCCCAGAGACCCAGTACTTC	CASSPIAGPETQYF
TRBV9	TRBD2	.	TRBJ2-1	TGTGCCAGCAGCGTAAAGGCTGCGGGGGGGGTGGATTTTGAGCAGTTCTTC	CASSVKAAGGVDFEQFF